The T cell receptor (beta chain) described here comes from a study of PD-1 blockade in classical Hodgkin lymphoma. As for the study in general: A 3 mg/kg intravenous dose of nivolumab was received by patients every 2 weeks.

Sequenced by immunoSEQ multiplex PCR; TCRdb stores in-frame clones only, minus some. The sample shows some 30,000 clones, over 60% of them seen only once. Time point defined: cycle 4 day 1 (C4D1), after 5 to 7 weeks of nivolumab. Each patient's relapse followed autologous stem cell transplantation, and brentuximab vedotin exposure varied. Under best response, outcomes were complete response, partial response or progressive disease. Sequencing was performed on peripheral blood mononuclear cells (PBMCs), taken before the fourth cycle of nivolumab. This receptor was identified in a human donor with classical Hodgkin lymphoma.

The CDR3 here is CASSHTELYGYTF. The CDR3 bases are TGTGCCAGCAGCCACACAGAACTATATGGCTACACCTTC. V and J are TRBV7-2 and TRBJ1-2; no reliable D call. From germline, CDR1 is SGHTA and CDR2 FQGNSA. This CDR3 spans 13 amino acids. The V end was cut by 5 bases, the J end by 5 bases, with 12 bases between.